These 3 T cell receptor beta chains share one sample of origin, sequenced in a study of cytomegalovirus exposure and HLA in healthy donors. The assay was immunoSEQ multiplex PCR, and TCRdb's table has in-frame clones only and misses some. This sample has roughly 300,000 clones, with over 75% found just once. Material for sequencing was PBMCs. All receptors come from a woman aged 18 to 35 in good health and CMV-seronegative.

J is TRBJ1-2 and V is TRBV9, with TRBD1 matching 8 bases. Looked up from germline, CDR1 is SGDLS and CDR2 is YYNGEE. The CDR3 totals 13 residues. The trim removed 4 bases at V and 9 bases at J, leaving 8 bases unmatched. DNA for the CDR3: TGTGCCAGCAGCACACAGGGGGAAGTGAGCTACACCTTC. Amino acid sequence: CASSTQGEVSYTF.

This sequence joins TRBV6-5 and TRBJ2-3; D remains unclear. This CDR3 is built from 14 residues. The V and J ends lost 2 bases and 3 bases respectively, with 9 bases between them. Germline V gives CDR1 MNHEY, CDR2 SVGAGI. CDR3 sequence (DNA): TGTGCCAGCAGTTACCTGGCGCGGACAGATACGCAGTATTTT. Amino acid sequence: CASSYLARTDTQYF.

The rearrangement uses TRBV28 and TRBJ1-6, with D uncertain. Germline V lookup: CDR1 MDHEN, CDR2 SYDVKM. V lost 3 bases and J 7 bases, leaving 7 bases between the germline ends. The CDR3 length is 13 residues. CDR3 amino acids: CASSLVRNSPLHF. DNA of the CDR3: TGTGCCAGCAGTTTGGTGAGGAATTCACCCCTCCACTTT.